The next 4 T cell receptor beta chains were all read from a single sample in a study of PD-1 blockade in classical Hodgkin lymphoma. No patient escaped relapse after autologous stem cell transplantation, and brentuximab vedotin exposure varied. Sequencing was performed with immunoSEQ multiplex PCR; in TCRdb, only in-frame clones are kept and a portion is missing. The sample lists roughly 25,000 clones, roughly four fifths seen once, with around 10% in the top ten. Source: peripheral blood mononuclear cells (PBMCs), taken before the second cycle of nivolumab. Receptor source: a human donor with classical Hodgkin lymphoma.

The rearrangement uses TRBV27 and TRBJ2-7; unclear D gene. V was pared by 4 bases and J by 2 bases, with 9 bases between. Looked up from germline, CDR1 is MNHEY and CDR2 is SMNVEV (reference sequence). This CDR3 spans 13 amino acids. The CDR3 reads CASSYGKAYEQYF. Written as DNA, the CDR3 is TGTGCCAGCAGTTATGGAAAAGCCTACGAGCAGTACTTC.

Concerning this clone itself: Different DNA sequences within this sample yield the same CDR3. The chain joins TRBV9 to TRBJ2-3; D is undetermined. The CDR3 contains 15 residues. V lost 0 bases and J lost 3, with 11 bases in between. The germline CDR1 and CDR2 sequences are SGDLS and YYNGEE. CDR3 bases: TGTGCCAGCAGCGTAGCTATGCGGCTAACAGATACGCAGTATTTT. Its translation is CASSVAMRLTDTQYF. Full variable domain (missing parts from reference TRBV9 and TRBJ2-3): DSGVTQTPKHLITATGQRVTLRCSPRSGDLSVYWYQQSLDQGLQFLIQYYNGEERAKGNILERFSAQQFPDLHSELNLSSLELGDSALYFCASSVAMRLTDTQYFGPGTRLTVL.

This clone was detected only a few times. The chain is built from TRBV6-6 and TRBJ2-1; 7 bases align to TRBD2. With 6 bases clipped from V and 9 bases from J, the junction kept 8 bases outside the gene matches. The CDR3 is 13 residues long. CDR1 MNHNY and CDR2 SVGAGI come from the germline V gene (reference sequence). The CDR3 sequence is CASRGTPGGEQFF. CDR3 nucleotide sequence: TGTGCCAGCAGGGGGACTCCGGGGGGTGAGCAGTTCTTC.

This chain uses TRBV6-5 with TRBJ1-2; the D gene is possibly TRBD1 (6 bases). The ends were cut back, 0 bases at V and 6 bases at J, with 17 bases in the middle. From germline, CDR1 is MNHEY and CDR2 SVGAGI. The CDR3 sequence is 16 residues long. The CDR3 spells CASSYSRGLRGDGYTF. The CDR3 nucleotides read TGTGCCAGCAGTTACTCGCGGGGGCTGAGGGGAGATGGCTACACCTTC.